A single sample gave rise to the 20 T cell receptor beta chains below, sequenced in a study of early T cells in non-severe SARS-CoV-2 infection. TCRdb re-called the 5' RACE reads through MiXCR, storing one row per CDR3 protein. The sample lists some 80,000 distinct CDR3 sequences, about 13% occurring once. Sequencing input: whole blood. These receptors all come from an adult who was a healthcare worker with PCR-confirmed SARS-CoV-2 infection or an uninfected control (not recorded which).

The V and J genes are TRBV6-1 and TRBJ1-3; 7 bases match TRBD1. Germline loops: CDR1 MNHNS, CDR2 SASEGT. The CDR3 sequence is 15 residues long. V lost 1 base to trimming and J lost 6 bases; unmatched junction nucleotides: 6. The CDR3 is CASSEVGTAENTIYF. CDR3 DNA sequence: TGTGCCAGCAGTGAAGTGGGGACAGCTGAAAACACCATATATTTT.

The CDR3 DNA follows: TGTGCCAGCAGTTTAGGTGGCAGCTTGGGTGAGCAGTTCTTC. Its protein product is CASSLGGSLGEQFF. The chain carries TRBV12-3 or TRBV12-4 and TRBJ2-1; D unresolved. The ends were cut back, 1 base at V and 9 bases at J, with 13 bases in the middle. This CDR3 contains 14 residues.

This clonotype was picked up one time. CDR3 DNA: TGCAGTGCTAGAGATAAGGCGGAGCAGTACTTC. Its translation: CSARDKAEQYF. The J gene is TRBJ2-1, the V gene TRBV20-1, with D unclear. Judging by the DNA end, TRBJ2-7 fits better; the J call may be wrong. Germline CDR1 DFQATT, CDR2 SNEGSKA (reference sequence). This CDR3 region has 11 residues.

This clonotype was seen only a few times. The rearrangement links TRBV29-1 to TRBJ1-3; D is uncertain. This CDR3 region has 13 residues. Trimming stripped 7 bases from V and 0 bases from J, with 10 bases between. CDR1 and CDR2 from the germline V gene are SQVTM and ANQGSEA. The CDR3 region is CSAGGPSGNTIYF. Here the CDR3 DNA reads TGCAGCGCCGGCGGTCCCTCTGGAAACACCATATATTTT.

The chain carries TRBV20-1 and TRBJ1-1, with TRBD1 identical over 7 bases. This CDR3 has 12 amino acids. The V gene's germline CDR1 is DFQATT and CDR2 SNEGSKA (reference sequence). V gave up 7 bases and J gave up 3 bases; unmatched junction bases: 5. CDR3: CSVKTGDTEAFF. The CDR3 nucleotides read TGCAGTGTTAAAACAGGGGACACTGAAGCTTTCTTT.

In this sample, this clonotype turned up a few times. V is TRBV12-3 or TRBV12-4 and J is TRBJ1-5; D possibly corresponds to TRBD1 (5 bases). The V and J ends lost 4 bases and 5 bases respectively, with 15 bases between them. The CDR3 totals 15 residues. CDR3 sequence reads: CASSSTDSPDQPQHF. DNA of the CDR3: TGTGCCAGCAGTTCTACTGACAGTCCCGATCAGCCCCAGCATTTT.

This clonotype was counted a few times. The chain has TRBV6-5 and TRBJ2-7; maybe TRBD1 (6 bases). CDR1 and CDR2 (germline): MNHEY, SVGAGI. This CDR3 contains 14 residues. With 0 bases removed from V and 6 bases from J, the gap between germline ends came to 12 bases. The CDR3 reads CASSYSGQLREQYF. CDR3 DNA: TGTGCCAGCAGTTACTCCGGACAGCTTCGCGAGCAGTACTTC.

This clonotype was seen a few times. The chain is built from TRBV11-2 and TRBJ2-1; 10 bases align to TRBD2. The CDR3 has 15 amino acids. V was pared by 3 bases and J by 5 bases, with 4 bases of the junction left unmatched. Germline CDR1 reads SGHAT; CDR2 reads FQNNGV. The CDR3 coding sequence is TGTGCCAGCAGCTTTAGCGGGGGGCCCCACAATGAGCAGTTCTTC. Translated: CASSFSGGPHNEQFF.

This clonotype was counted many times. The CDR3 here is CASERGGQDTQYF. The CDR3 region has the DNA TGTGCCAGTGAGCGGGGGGGACAAGATACGCAGTATTTT. V usage is TRBV2 and J usage is TRBJ2-3; 10 bases line up with TRBD2. Germline assignment: CDR1 SNHLY and CDR2 FYNNEI. The CDR3 consists of 13 residues. Trimming cost V 9 bases and J 5 bases; bases outside gene matches: 5.

The chain combines TRBV20-1 with TRBJ2-3; 11 bases agree with TRBD2. This CDR3 region has 16 residues. Germline V gene sequence: CDR1 DFQATT, CDR2 SNEGSKA (reference sequence). The junction had 7 bases not matched to a gene; V was cut back by 5 bases and J by 0 bases. The CDR3 region is CSALSSGGASTDTQYF. The CDR3 nucleotides are TGCAGTGCTCTCAGTAGCGGGGGGGCGAGCACAGATACGCAGTATTTT.

The V call is TRBV7-8, the J call TRBJ2-1; D gene unclear. This CDR3 is built from 18 residues. Trimming shortened V by 0 bases and J by 0 bases, and 15 bases separated the two germline ends. The germline V gene has CDR1 SGHVS and CDR2 FQNEAQ. The CDR3 DNA reads as TGTGCCAGCAGCTTAGCCTCCCATACCACGAGCTCCTACAATGAGCAGTTCTTC. This translates into CASSLASHTTSSYNEQFF.

This clonotype occurred a few times. The chain employs TRBV6-5 and TRBJ2-7; TRBD1 matches at 7 bases. Germline loops: CDR1 MNHEY, CDR2 SVGAGI. V lost 6 bases, J lost 7 bases, and 9 bases stayed unmatched. The CDR3 sequence is 13 residues long. The CDR3 protein is CASRGTDRGEQYF. The CDR3 DNA reads TGTGCCAGCAGGGGGACAGACCGGGGAGAGCAGTACTTC.

This clonotype occurred a few times. V and J are TRBV7-2 and TRBJ2-3; no clear D. The CDR3 length is 12 residues. V was clipped by 5 bases and J by 10 bases, with 13 bases between them. CDR1 is SGHTA, CDR2 FQGNSA, per germline. CDR3 amino acids: CASSRPGKAQYF. Written as DNA, the CDR3 is TGTGCCAGCAGCCGACCTGGGAAGGCGCAGTATTTT.

This clonotype was detected only a few times. The J gene is TRBJ1-2, the V gene TRBV29-1; D not certain. The CDR3 consists of 13 residues. V was clipped by 2 bases and J by 4 bases, with 11 bases between them. The germline V gene has CDR1 SQVTM and CDR2 ANQGSEA. In DNA form, the CDR3 reads TGCAGCGTTGAATCCCGGCGGACCTATGGCTACACCTTC. Its protein product is CSVESRRTYGYTF.

The sample holds many counts of this clonotype. This chain connects TRBV11-2 to TRBJ2-7; tentatively, D is TRBD2 (7 bases). The germline gives CDR1 SGHAT, CDR2 FQNNGV. The CDR3 is made up of 16 amino acids. The V end was cut by 6 bases, the J end by 0 bases, with 18 bases between. The CDR3 loop reads CASRLPGRGHSYEQYF. Written as DNA, the CDR3 is TGTGCCAGCAGACTCCCCGGGCGGGGGCACTCCTACGAGCAGTACTTC.

The rearrangement links TRBV9 to TRBJ1-6; no firm D call. This CDR3 has 14 residues. Germline CDR1 reads SGDLS; CDR2 reads YYNGEE. V lost 1 base to trimming and J lost 7 bases, with 9 bases between them. This CDR3 is CASSVRPLNSPLHF. The CDR3 coding sequence is TGTGCCAGCAGCGTAAGGCCATTGAATTCACCCCTCCACTTT.

In this sample, this clonotype turned up a few times. This chain connects TRBV5-1 to TRBJ2-4; TRBD2 aligns across 12 bases. This CDR3 is built from 15 residues. With V trimmed by 0 bases and J by 13 bases, 8 bases remained unmatched. CDR1 is SGHRS, CDR2 YFSETQ, per germline. The CDR3 reads CASSLEGRTSGVQYF. The CDR3 DNA reads TGCGCCAGCAGCTTGGAGGGTCGGACTAGCGGGGTACAGTACTTC. Full variable domain (missing parts from reference TRBV5-1 and TRBJ2-4): KAGVTQTPRYLIKTRGQQVTLSCSPISGHRSVSWYQQTPGQGLQFLFEYFSETQRNKGNFPGRFSGRQFSNSRSEMNVSTLELGDSALYLCASSLEGRTSGVQYFGAGTRLSVL.

The rearrangement uses TRBV7-2 and TRBJ2-7, with 8 bases lining up with TRBD1. CDR1 and CDR2 from the germline V gene are SGHTA and FQGNSA. The CDR3 sequence is 15 residues long. Trimming at V came to 2 bases and at J to 2 bases, leaving 5 bases not matched to a gene. CDR3 residues: CASSLRAGGPYEQYF. CDR3 nucleotide sequence: TGTGCCAGCAGCTTACGGGCAGGGGGCCCCTACGAGCAGTACTTC.

This clonotype was detected ten times or more. The rearrangement links TRBV4-1 to TRBJ2-6; D gene uncertain. The CDR3 is 18 amino acids. The ends were cut back, 4 bases at V and 0 bases at J, with 16 bases in the middle. Germline V gene lookup returns CDR1 MGHRA and CDR2 YSYEKL. Written as DNA, the CDR3 is TGCGCCAGCAGCCCCCCCGGGTTAAGTCTCTCTGGGGCCAACGTCCTGACTTTC. It is translated as CASSPPGLSLSGANVLTF.

This clonotype was counted a few times. This rearrangement joins TRBV13 to TRBJ1-2; the D is unclear. This CDR3 contains 14 residues. V lost 2 bases to trimming and J lost 2 bases, with 9 bases between them. In germline, CDR1 is PRHDT, CDR2 FYEKMQ (reference sequence). CDR3 region: CASSLLRGNYGYTF. For the CDR3, the DNA is TGTGCCAGCAGCTTACTGCGGGGAAACTATGGCTACACCTTC. Together with reference TRBV13 and TRBJ1-2, the CDR3 gives the full variable domain: AAGVIQSPRHLIKEKRETATLKCYPIPRHDTVYWYQQGPGQDPQFLISFYEKMQSDKGSIPDRFSAQQFSDYHSELNMSSLELGDSALYFCASSLLRGNYGYTFGSGTRLTVV.